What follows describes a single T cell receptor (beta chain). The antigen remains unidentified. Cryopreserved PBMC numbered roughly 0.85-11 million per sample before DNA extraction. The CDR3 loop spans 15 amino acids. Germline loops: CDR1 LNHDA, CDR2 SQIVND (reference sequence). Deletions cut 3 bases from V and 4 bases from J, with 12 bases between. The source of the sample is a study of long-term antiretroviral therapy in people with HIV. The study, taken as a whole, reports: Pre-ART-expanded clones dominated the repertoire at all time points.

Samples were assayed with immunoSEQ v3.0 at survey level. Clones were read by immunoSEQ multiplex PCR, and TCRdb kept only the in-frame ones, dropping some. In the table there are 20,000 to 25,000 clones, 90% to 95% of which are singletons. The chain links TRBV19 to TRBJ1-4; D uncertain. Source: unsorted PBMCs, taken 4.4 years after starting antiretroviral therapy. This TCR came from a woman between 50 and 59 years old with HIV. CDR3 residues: CASSMLSAFNEKLFF. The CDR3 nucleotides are TGTGCCAGTAGTATGCTCTCCGCATTTAATGAAAAACTGTTTTTT. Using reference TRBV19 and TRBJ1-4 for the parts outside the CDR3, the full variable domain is DGGITQSPKYLFRKEGQNVTLSCEQNLNHDAMYWYRQDPGQGLRLIYYSQIVNDFQKGDIAEGYSVSREKKESFPLTVTSAQKNPTAFYLCASSMLSAFNEKLFFGSGTQLSVL.